This record concerns one TCR beta chain sequence. Its binding antigen is unknown. No base quality information exists; no much larger clone differs at one position. The library relied on the immunoSEQ multiplex PCR assay. From the authors' description of their analysis: To diagnose cytomegalovirus status from the catalog of TCR beta chain sequences, a statistical classification framework was built. The immuneACCESS repertoire file appears here via TCRdb, limited to in-frame rearrangements. These files lack a portion of the clones; in checked studies, under half of the deficit traces to unresolved V genes, and the cause of the others is not known. The V and J calls and clone size were taken over from that table, and D and trimming were inferred from the DNA. The sample profile shows 130,000 to 150,000 clones; about nine tenths of them were found once. Of the sample, 3.5% to 5.5% is held by the ten largest clones.

The sample originates from a study of cytomegalovirus exposure and HLA in healthy donors (dated 2017 in TCRdb). Regarding the complete study: The 666 repertoires of the first cohort and the roughly 120 validation repertoires were produced on the same platform, according to a later analysis. The study was designed to test whether signatures of past pathogen exposure could be identified by cataloging public T cell receptors. Along with the approximately 700-subject first cohort, a separate validation cohort of 120 different subjects was used. To predict cytomegalovirus infection status, the study combined high-throughput TCR immunosequencing, statistical association of individual TCRs with disease status, and machine learning. The investigation overall reported the following: In a later analysis, TCRs clustered in the first cohort were found to also tend to co-occur in the approximately 120 validation repertoires, with over 90% of cluster scores above 0. Across donors, most TCR sequences were observed very rarely, whereas some public TCRs were present in many individuals. A later analysis had no HLA typing for the validation cohort, so co-occurrence there was scored across all 130 or so repertoires. The study gave a list of under 200 TCR beta chains associated with cytomegalovirus. Cytomegalovirus status was reported to be diagnosed by the classifier with high specificity and sensitivity in both the original and validation cohorts. Three of the identified cytomegalovirus-associated TCR beta chains were confirmed in vitro to be specific for cytomegalovirus antigens. According to the authors, the approach could potentially be generalized to other disease states and immunological phenotypes.

Donors formed part of the validation cohort, which comprised 120 subjects and was distinct from the first cohort of 550 to 850 subjects. From a lookup of the germline V gene, CDR1 and CDR2 are MDHEN and SYDVKM. The CDR3 measures 12 amino acids from cysteine to phenylalanine. Only the CDR3 portion is preserved as DNA: 36 bases, with reading frame beginning at the first base. The trim is 7 bases for V and 4 bases for J, with a gap of 7 bases between the germline ends. The rearrangement combines TRBV28 with TRBJ1-4, with the identity of the D gene unclear. Sequencing used PBMCs. The origin of this receptor is a man between 18 and 29 years old in good health and CMV-seropositive. The nucleotide sequence reads TGTGCCAGCATCACAAATAATGAAAAACTGTTTTTT. It is translated as CASITNNEKLFF.